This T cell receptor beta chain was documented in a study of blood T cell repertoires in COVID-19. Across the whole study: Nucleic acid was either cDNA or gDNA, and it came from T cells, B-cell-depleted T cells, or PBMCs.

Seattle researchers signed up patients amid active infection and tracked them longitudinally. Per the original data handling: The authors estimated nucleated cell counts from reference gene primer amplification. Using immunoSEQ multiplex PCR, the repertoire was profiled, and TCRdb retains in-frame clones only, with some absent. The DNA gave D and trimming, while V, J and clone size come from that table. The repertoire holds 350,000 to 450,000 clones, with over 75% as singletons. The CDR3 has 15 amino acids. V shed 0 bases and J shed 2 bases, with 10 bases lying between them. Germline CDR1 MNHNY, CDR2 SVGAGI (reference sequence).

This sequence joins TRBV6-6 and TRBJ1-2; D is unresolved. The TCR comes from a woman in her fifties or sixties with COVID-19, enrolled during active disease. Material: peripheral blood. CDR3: CASSYSPGLNYGYTF. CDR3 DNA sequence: TGTGCCAGCAGTTACTCTCCAGGTCTAAACTATGGCTACACCTTC.